These 14 T cell receptor beta chains came from one sample sequenced in a study of blood T cell repertoires in COVID-19. The table came from immunoSEQ multiplex PCR; TCRdb's copy has only in-frame clones and leaves some out. Of about 160,000 clones in the sample, roughly 73% are singletons; the top ten hold around 2.7%. Specimen: peripheral blood. The receptors were sampled from a man between 65 and 85 years old with acute or convalescent COVID-19.

V and J are TRBV2 and TRBJ2-5; a weak D match, TRBD2 (5 bases). Germline V gives CDR1 SNHLY, CDR2 FYNNEI. V was trimmed by 4 bases and J by 0 bases, leaving 9 bases between them. This CDR3 comprises 14 residues. This chain's CDR3 is CASSGGLNQETQYF. CDR3 DNA: TGTGCCAGCAGTGGCGGACTGAACCAAGAGACCCAGTACTTC.

The chain has TRBV4-3 and TRBJ2-5; D is undetermined. This CDR3 is built from 13 residues. The V gene lost 1 base and the J gene lost 7 bases, with 10 bases spanning the gap. Germline loops: CDR1 LGHNA, CDR2 YSLEER. CDR3 nucleotides: TGCGCCAGCAGCCAAGTTCAAAGAGGGACCCAGTACTTC. As protein: CASSQVQRGTQYF.

J is TRBJ1-1 and V is TRBV9; unclear D gene. The germline gives CDR1 SGDLS, CDR2 YYNGEE. This CDR3 is built from 13 residues. V shed 3 bases and J shed 1 base, with 7 bases lying between them. This chain's CDR3 is CASSAQANTEAFF. The DNA for the CDR3 is TGTGCCAGCAGCGCGCAAGCGAACACTGAAGCTTTCTTT.

V is TRBV6-5 and J is TRBJ1-5, with 10 bases fitting TRBD1. In germline, CDR1 is MNHEY, CDR2 SVGAGI. V was clipped by 6 bases and J by 5 bases; unmatched bases: 7. The CDR3 covers 15 residues. The CDR3 here is CASRGTGAVDQPQHF. In DNA form, the CDR3 reads TGTGCCAGCAGGGGGACAGGGGCGGTCGATCAGCCCCAGCATTTT.

V gene TRBV6-5 combines with J gene TRBJ1-6, with 10 positions matching TRBD1. The CDR3 is made up of 14 amino acids. Germline trimming cut 6 bases from V and 9 bases from J; bases unmatched to any gene: 5. Germline V lookup: CDR1 MNHEY, CDR2 SVGAGI. The CDR3 spells CASRAGTGVSPLHF. The CDR3 DNA reads as TGTGCCAGCAGAGCCGGGACAGGGGTTTCACCCCTCCACTTT.

V is TRBV6-2 or TRBV6-3 and J is TRBJ2-2; 10 bases match TRBD1. V lost 4 bases, J lost 5 bases, and 7 bases stayed unmatched. Per germline, CDR1 MNHEY and CDR2 SVGEGT. CDR3 size: 16 residues. The CDR3 sequence: CASSLTGTGVTGELFF. As DNA, the CDR3 is TGTGCCAGCAGTTTAACCGGGACAGGGGTAACCGGGGAGCTGTTTTTT.

This sequence joins TRBV6-2 or TRBV6-3 and TRBJ2-3; 14 bases are a match to TRBD2. V trimming: 5 bases; J trimming: 7 bases; junction bases outside the gene matches: 8. Germline CDR1 and CDR2: MNHEY and SVGEGT. The CDR3 length is 16 residues. The chain's CDR3 is CASSARLAGGPNTQYF. The CDR3 bases are TGTGCCAGCAGTGCACGACTAGCGGGAGGGCCGAATACGCAGTATTTT.

The chain joins TRBV11-3 to TRBJ2-6, with D uncertain. Deletions cut 5 bases from V and 2 bases from J, with 4 bases between. CDR1 is SGHNT and CDR2 is YENEEA in the germline V gene. CDR3 length: 13 residues. The CDR3 DNA follows: TGTGCCAGCAGCCCTACTGGGGCCAACGTCCTGACTTTC. Its translation is CASSPTGANVLTF.

This chain uses TRBV5-6 with TRBJ1-5; D is uncertain. The CDR3 consists of 12 residues. V was shortened by 4 bases and J by 4 bases, with 6 bases between the two germline ends. Germline values: CDR1 SGHDT, CDR2 YYEEEE. The CDR3 loop reads CASSVTNQPQHF. CDR3 coding DNA: TGTGCCAGCAGCGTGACTAATCAGCCCCAGCATTTT.

This rearrangement joins TRBV24-1 to TRBJ2-3, with D tentatively TRBD2 (7 bases). The CDR3 length is 17 residues. Trimming took 3 bases from V and 7 from J, leaving 22 bases between them. Germline CDR1 and CDR2: KGHDR and SFDVKD. CDR3 protein: CATSDPPGTKLANTQYF. For the CDR3, the DNA is TGTGCCACCAGTGATCCCCCTGGGACAAAACTAGCGAATACGCAGTATTTT.

This chain joins TRBV25-1 and TRBJ1-3; a weak D match, TRBD1 (6 bases). The CDR3 totals 14 residues. V lost 7 bases and J 4 bases, leaving 14 bases between the germline ends. Per the germline V gene, CDR1 is MGHDK and CDR2 is SYGVNS. Here the CDR3 reads CASTPKGVGNTIYF. CDR3 DNA: TGTGCCAGCACCCCCAAGGGGGTAGGAAACACCATATATTTT.

This sequence joins TRBV7-7 and TRBJ2-2; D remains ambiguous. V was pared by 6 bases and J by 2 bases, with 7 bases between. Germline-derived CDR1 and CDR2 are SSHAT and FNYEAQ (reference sequence). The CDR3 extends over 13 amino acids. The CDR3 coding sequence is TGTGCCAGCAGTCCTGTCAACACCGGGGAGCTGTTTTTT. Its translation is CASSPVNTGELFF.

The chain employs TRBV18 and TRBJ2-7, with TRBD2 as a possible D gene (6 bases). From germline, CDR1 is KGHSH and CDR2 LQKENI. The CDR3 covers 12 residues. The V gene lost 5 bases and the J gene lost 6 bases, with 11 bases spanning the gap. As DNA, the CDR3 is TGTGCCAGCTCATCGCAGGGAGGCGAGCAGTACTTC. Protein sequence: CASSSQGGEQYF.

In its sample, this clone was seen once. The chain has TRBV7-9 and TRBJ1-5, with a tentative D call TRBD1 (6 bases). V was trimmed by 5 bases and J by 0 bases, leaving 11 bases between them. This CDR3 spans 15 amino acids. Germline CDR1 is SEHNR and CDR2 is FQNEAQ (reference sequence). This chain's CDR3 is CASSRTENSNQPQHF. DNA for the CDR3: TGTGCCAGCAGCCGGACAGAAAATAGCAATCAGCCCCAGCATTTT.